This entry is about one TCR beta chain. The data stem from a study of blood T cell repertoires in COVID-19. Overall study context: T cells, B-cell-depleted T cells, or PBMCs supplied cDNA or gDNA.

As originally analysed: Nucleated cell counts were estimated from reference gene primer amplification. The method was immunoSEQ multiplex PCR; TCRdb's version includes in-frame clones alone and lacks a portion of them. V, J and clone size reflect that table, while D and trimming were determined from the DNA. This sample has about 160,000 clones; about four fifths occur once, and the top ten carry 8.1%. Germline CDR1 reads SGHTA; CDR2 reads FQGNSA. The CDR3 runs 11 residues. With V trimmed by 11 bases and J by 5 bases, 6 bases remained unmatched. Seattle cases were enrolled at active infection and followed longitudinally.

The V and J genes are TRBV7-2 and TRBJ2-7; 7 bases fit TRBD1. The clonotype was recovered from an older woman with COVID-19, enrolled during active disease. Sequenced input: peripheral blood. The CDR3 loop is CASRQGNEQYF. CDR3 DNA: TGTGCCTCACGACAGGGAAACGAGCAGTACTTC.